These T cell receptor beta chains were read from a single sample in a study of blood T cell repertoires in COVID-19. The data were produced by immunoSEQ multiplex PCR, yet TCRdb's version contains in-frame clones alone and is incomplete. The sample has a few hundred thousand clones, roughly 86% seen once; the top ten hold less than 8.5%. The sample consisted of peripheral blood. These TCRs come from a woman between 70 and 85 years old with active or convalescent COVID-19. Both conserved end residues are part of each CDR3. D genes are given only for firm matches. Rows give clone size only sometimes, using once, few, many, or a class for an expanded clone.

clone_size j_call d_call v_call cdr3_aa cdr3_nt
. TRBJ1-5 . TRBV11-2 CASSLDPGGQPQHF TGTGCCAGCAGCTTAGATCCGGGTGGGCAGCCCCAGCATTTT
. TRBJ2-2 . TRBV5-1 CASRFVRNTGELFF TGCGCCAGCAGGTTCGTGAGGAACACCGGGGAGCTGTTTTTT
. TRBJ1-5 TRBD1 TRBV7-8 CASSLGQGDRSNQPQHF TGTGCCAGCAGCTTGGGACAGGGGGATAGGAGCAATCAGCCCCAGCATTTT
. TRBJ2-7 TRBD1 TRBV18 CASSPPVGQGNEQYF TGTGCCAGCTCACCACCGGTGGGACAGGGAAACGAGCAGTACTTC
. TRBJ1-1 . TRBV7-6 CASSLISQGNTEAFF TGTGCCAGCAGCTTAATCTCACAGGGAAACACTGAAGCTTTCTTT
once TRBJ2-5 . TRBV12-3/TRBV12-4 CASSHRVETQYF TGTGCCAGCAGCCACAGGGTAGAGACCCAGTACTTC
. TRBJ2-3 . TRBV7-2 CASSLGGLGTDTQYF TGTGCCAGCAGCTTAGGAGGATTGGGCACAGATACGCAGTATTTT
. TRBJ1-2 . TRBV19 CASRQVPNYGYTF TGTGCCAGCAGACAGGTGCCTAACTATGGCTACACCTTC
. TRBJ1-2 TRBD1 TRBV23-1 CASSHRQGVYGYTF TGCGCCAGCAGTCATCGACAGGGTGTCTATGGCTACACCTTC
. TRBJ1-1 TRBD1 TRBV3-1/TRBV3-2 CASRTGRFTEAFF TGTGCCAGCAGGACAGGGCGGTTTACTGAAGCTTTCTTT
. TRBJ2-1 TRBD1 TRBV5-1 CASSFTGGHEQFF TGCGCCAGCAGCTTCACAGGGGGCCATGAGCAGTTCTTC
. TRBJ2-1 TRBD2 TRBV3-1/TRBV3-2 CASSQELAGAYNEQFF TGTGCCAGCAGCCAAGAGCTAGCGGGGGCCTACAATGAGCAGTTCTTC
. TRBJ1-4 . TRBV12-5 CASGFQGNEKLFF TGTGCTAGTGGTTTTCAGGGTAATGAAAAACTGTTTTTT
. TRBJ2-6 . TRBV20-1 CSASLGRGSTGANVLTF TGCAGTGCTAGTCTTGGCAGGGGATCGACTGGGGCCAACGTCCTGACTTTC
. TRBJ2-3 TRBD1 TRBV5-1 CASSSQGDTQYF TGCGCCAGCAGCTCACAGGGGGATACGCAGTATTTT
. TRBJ1-5 . TRBV20-1 CSASVGQPNQPQHF TGCAGTGCTAGTGTGGGGCAGCCCAATCAGCCCCAGCATTTT
. TRBJ1-5 TRBD1 TRBV3-1/TRBV3-2 CASSQDGTATGQPQHF TGTGCCAGCAGCCAAGATGGGACAGCCACAGGTCAGCCCCAGCATTTT
. TRBJ1-1 TRBD1 TRBV7-3 CASSPGTGLGNTEAFF TGTGCCAGCAGCCCCGGGACAGGCCTGGGGAACACTGAAGCTTTCTTT
. TRBJ1-1 . TRBV27 CASSQTVWGTEAFF TGTGCCAGCAGTCAGACAGTCTGGGGCACTGAAGCTTTCTTT
. TRBJ1-5 TRBD1 TRBV18 CASSLYFTGTGSQEPQHF TGTGCCAGCTCACTATACTTCACCGGGACAGGGAGCCAGGAGCCCCAGCATTTT
. TRBJ1-5 TRBD1 TRBV11-2 CASSQGTGGINQPQHF TGTGCCAGCAGCCAGGGGACAGGGGGTATCAATCAGCCCCAGCATTTT
once TRBJ2-1 . TRBV29-1 CSVDRQSSYNEQFF TGCAGCGTTGACAGACAGAGCTCCTACAATGAGCAGTTCTTC
. TRBJ1-2 . TRBV6-4 CASIGPGETAF TGTGCCAGCATCGGACCGGGAGAAACAGCCTTC
. TRBJ1-2 TRBD1 TRBV7-8 CASSFASGQGKGYTF TGTGCCAGCAGCTTCGCCTCGGGACAGGGGAAGGGCTACACCTTC
few TRBJ1-5 . TRBV7-6 CASSLALGQPQHF TGTGCCAGCAGCTTAGCGCTCGGGCAGCCCCAGCATTTT
. TRBJ2-3 . TRBV7-2 CASSLSSVVGTDTQYF TGTGCCAGCAGCTTATCAAGCGTGGTGGGCACAGATACGCAGTATTTT
. TRBJ2-2 TRBD1 TRBV5-1 CASSPSGTVLQGELFF TGCGCCAGCAGCCCATCCGGGACAGTCCTCCAAGGGGAGCTGTTTTTT
. TRBJ1-1 . TRBV19 CASSMARVNTEAFF TGTGCCAGTAGTATGGCACGTGTCAACACTGAAGCTTTCTTT
. TRBJ2-3 . TRBV4-2 CASSRVAGTFTDTQYF TGTGCCAGCAGCCGAGTGGCCGGGACATTCACAGATACGCAGTATTTT
. TRBJ2-7 . TRBV7-2 CASSLGLTGEGEQYF TGTGCCAGCAGCTTAGGACTTACAGGAGAAGGGGAGCAGTACTTC
. TRBJ2-5 TRBD2 TRBV2 CASRGLAGLQETQYF TGTGCCAGCAGGGGACTAGCGGGGCTCCAAGAGACCCAGTACTTC
. TRBJ1-2 TRBD1 TRBV6-5 CASRPTTGPAYGYTF TGTGCCAGCAGACCTACGACAGGGCCAGCCTATGGCTACACCTTC
. TRBJ1-6 . TRBV29-1 CSVEEGARSPLHF TGCAGCGTTGAGGAAGGGGCGAGATCACCCCTCCACTTT
. TRBJ2-7 . TRBV7-9 CASSLRVYEQYF TGTGCCAGCAGCCTCCGGGTCTACGAGCAGTACTTC
. TRBJ2-3 . TRBV6-5 CASSSGTKMMDTQYF TGTGCCAGCAGTTCCGGGACAAAAATGATGGATACGCAGTATTTT
. TRBJ2-1 . TRBV11-2 CASSLAGTYNEQFF TGTGCCAGCAGCTTAGCCGGGACCTACAATGAGCAGTTCTTC
. TRBJ2-1 . TRBV12-3/TRBV12-4 CASSFSSNEQFF TGTGCCAGCAGTTTTTCGTCCAATGAGCAGTTCTTC
. TRBJ2-1 . TRBV11-3 CASSVNPLTNEQFF TGTGCCAGCAGCGTAAATCCTTTGACTAATGAGCAGTTCTTC
once TRBJ2-7 TRBD1 TRBV5-8 CASSLPTIWGQGYEQYF TGTGCCAGCAGCCTTCCGACAATATGGGGACAGGGCTACGAGCAGTACTTC
. TRBJ1-4 TRBD1 TRBV5-6 CASSTRTGYWDEKLFF TGTGCCAGCAGCACGAGGACAGGGTACTGGGATGAAAAACTGTTTTTT
once TRBJ2-1 TRBD2 TRBV11-2 CASSLGLAGINEQFF TGTGCCAGCAGCTTAGGACTAGCGGGGATCAATGAGCAGTTCTTC
. TRBJ1-1 . TRBV3-1/TRBV3-2 CASSQDKGYDTEAFF TGTGCCAGCAGCCAGGACAAGGGGTACGACACTGAAGCTTTCTTT
. TRBJ1-2 . TRBV13 CASSLQGSAYGYTF TGTGCCAGCAGCTTACAGGGATCGGCCTATGGCTACACCTTC
. TRBJ2-7 . TRBV13 CASSSAGTGYGEQYF TGTGCCAGCAGCTCAGCGGGGACAGGCTACGGCGAGCAGTACTTC
. TRBJ2-3 TRBD1 TRBV6-5 CASHETGGTNTQYF TGTGCCAGCCACGAGACAGGGGGGACTAATACGCAGTATTTT
. TRBJ1-6 TRBD1 TRBV5-4 CASSLATRQGARNLNSPLHF TGTGCCAGCAGCTTGGCCACAAGACAGGGGGCACGAAACTTGAATTCACCCCTCCACTTT
. TRBJ1-1 TRBD1 TRBV6-5 CASRPGQGARAFF TGTGCCAGCAGGCCGGGACAGGGGGCGCGGGCTTTCTTT
few TRBJ1-1 . TRBV2 CASSDRFRGSTEAFF TGTGCCAGCAGTGATCGGTTTCGGGGAAGCACTGAAGCTTTCTTT
. TRBJ2-5 TRBD2 TRBV19 CASSPTSGGQETQYF TGTGCCAGTAGCCCGACTAGCGGGGGGCAAGAGACCCAGTACTTC
. TRBJ2-7 TRBD2 TRBV27 CASSPYRLAGGKTSDEQYF TGTGCCAGCAGTCCCTACCGACTAGCGGGGGGTAAAACGAGCGACGAGCAGTACTTC
once TRBJ2-1 TRBD2 TRBV5-8 CASSPGTSGGVAWAYNEQFF TGTGCCAGCAGCCCGGGGACTAGCGGGGGGGTCGCTTGGGCCTACAATGAGCAGTTCTTC
few TRBJ2-2 . TRBV7-2 CASSLSVWAGELFF TGTGCCAGCAGCTTATCCGTCTGGGCGGGGGAGCTGTTTTTT
. TRBJ1-2 . TRBV11-2 CASSSLRGGHGYTF TGTGCCAGCAGCTCCCTCCGGGGGGGGCATGGCTACACCTTC
. TRBJ1-2 . TRBV19 CAARPGGEGIDYGYTF TGTGCCGCCCGTCCGGGGGGAGAGGGGATAGACTATGGCTACACCTTC
. TRBJ1-3 TRBD1 TRBV29-1 CSVGDGGQLNTIYF TGCAGCGTAGGGGACGGGGGACAGTTAAACACCATATATTTT
. TRBJ2-6 . TRBV9 CASSPTGGRSGANVLTF TGTGCCAGCAGCCCCACGGGGGGCCGCTCTGGGGCCAACGTCCTGACTTTC
. TRBJ1-6 TRBD1 TRBV18 CASSPGTVSNSPLHF TGTGCCAGCTCACCCGGGACAGTCTCCAATTCACCCCTCCACTTT
. TRBJ1-6 TRBD1 TRBV7-9 CASRPTGTDNSPLHF TGTGCCAGCAGGCCTACCGGGACAGATAATTCACCCCTCCACTTT
. TRBJ2-3 TRBD2 TRBV18 CASSPVRGGTDTQYF TGTGCCAGCTCACCGGTGCGGGGGGGCACAGATACGCAGTATTTT
. TRBJ1-2 TRBD1 TRBV18 CASVMDRVDGYTF TGTGCCAGCGTAATGGACAGGGTGGATGGCTACACCTTC